The 2 T cell receptor beta chains in this list originate from one sample, sequenced in a study of shared clonotypes between healthy human individuals. Sequencing used immunoSEQ multiplex PCR; TCRdb keeps in-frame clones, though not all of them. The sample lists roughly 2.2 million clones; under 95% were seen once. Material for sequencing was naive CD4+ T cells from PBMCs. Subset denoted: CD45RA+ positively selected. Receptors were obtained from a young man in good health. Some clones in this sample may be carry-over from other donors' samples.

The genes are TRBV29-1 and TRBJ2-7; 7 bases map to TRBD2. Germline V gene data show CDR1 as SQVTM and CDR2 as ANQGSEA. CDR3 length: 13 residues. With V trimmed by 6 bases and J by 6 bases, 11 bases remained unmatched. The chain's CDR3 is CSVRSGRAGEQYF. The CDR3 DNA reads TGCAGCGTACGGTCGGGGAGGGCGGGCGAGCAGTACTTC.

This sequence joins TRBV15 and TRBJ1-5; D not resolved. Trimming cost V 1 base and J 6 bases, with 19 bases left between them. Germline lookup yields CDR1 LNHNV and CDR2 YYDKDF (reference sequence). There are 17 residues in the CDR3. In nucleotides, the CDR3 is TGTGCCACCAGCAGAGGCCCCGGTGCGGGGTCGGGTCAGCCCCAGCATTTT. Amino acids: CATSRGPGAGSGQPQHF.